Below, 28 T cell receptor beta chains from the same sample are listed, as sequenced in a study of cytomegalovirus exposure and HLA in healthy donors. The PCR used 60 Vbeta and 13 Jbeta primers. This table comes from immunoSEQ multiplex PCR, and its TCRdb copy is limited to in-frame clones, with some not included. The sample lists about 100,000 clones, roughly 70% seen once, with about 10% in the top ten. The sample was PBMCs. The receptors stem from a man between 50 and 59 years old in good health and CMV-seronegative.

The V gene is TRBV6-1, the J gene TRBJ2-7; 11 nucleotides line up with TRBD2. Germline V lookup: CDR1 MNHNS, CDR2 SASEGT. The trim removed 7 bases at V and 3 bases at J, leaving 2 bases unmatched. The CDR3 runs to 13 residues. CDR3 in amino acids: CASKLAGGYEQYF. In DNA form, the CDR3 reads TGTGCCAGCAAGCTAGCGGGGGGCTACGAGCAGTACTTC.

The gene calls are TRBV7-3 and TRBJ1-6; possible D gene TRBD1, 5 bases. Germline V CDR1 and CDR2: SGHTA, FQGTGA. The CDR3 sequence is 13 residues long. V lost 5 bases and J lost 7, with 9 bases in between. CDR3 nucleotides: TGTGCCAGCAGCCTCGGGGGGAATTCACCCCTCCACTTT. Encoded protein: CASSLGGNSPLHF.

This clone appeared a few times. The chain is built from TRBV9 and TRBJ2-3; a weak D match, TRBD2 (6 bases). Germline-derived CDR1 and CDR2 are SGDLS and YYNGEE. The V gene lost 4 bases and the J gene lost 4 bases, with 16 bases spanning the gap. The CDR3 has 15 residues. CDR3 sequence (DNA): TGTGCCAGCAGCTACGGGGGAGTAGGCGCAGATACGCAGTATTTT. Protein sequence: CASSYGGVGADTQYF.

CDR3 nucleotides: TGTGCCAGCAGGGACGACACTAGCGGGGGGGCCCAGTTCTTC. Amino acids: CASRDDTSGGAQFF. The chain joins TRBV27 to TRBJ2-1; 13 bases are shared with TRBD2. The CDR3 loop spans 14 amino acids. The junction had 9 bases not matched to a gene; V was cut back by 6 bases and J by 13 bases. The germline gives CDR1 MNHEY, CDR2 SMNVEV (reference sequence).

This clone was counted between two and nine times. The gene calls are TRBV19 and TRBJ2-7, with a tentative D call TRBD2 (5 bases). The V end was cut by 1 base, the J end by 5 bases, with 12 bases between. The germline V gene has CDR1 LNHDA and CDR2 SQIVND (reference sequence). This CDR3 contains 14 residues. In nucleotides, the CDR3 is TGTGCCAGTAGTATAGGGGGAGACTACAACGAGCAGTACTTC. This translates into CASSIGGDYNEQYF.

The chain has TRBV6-1 and TRBJ2-7, with D unclear. The CDR3 contains 12 residues. V dropped 10 bases and J dropped 1 base, with 11 bases sitting between them. Germline CDR1 MNHNS, CDR2 SASEGT. The chain's CDR3 is CAIQSGSYEQYF. In DNA, the CDR3 is TGTGCCATCCAGTCGGGTTCCTACGAGCAGTACTTC.

This chain uses TRBV28 with TRBJ1-6; 9 nucleotides align to TRBD1. CDR3 length: 16 amino acids. V shed 6 bases, J shed 7 bases, and the junction held 10 bases outside the gene matches. The germline V gene has CDR1 MDHEN and CDR2 SYDVKM. The CDR3 region has the DNA TGTGCCAGCAGAACCCGGACAGGGGCCGGAAATTCACCCCTCCACTTT. Translation gives CASRTRTGAGNSPLHF. The variable domain in full, with the rest retrieved from reference TRBV28 and TRBJ1-6, is DVKVTQSSRYLVKRTGEKVFLECVQDMDHENMFWYRQDPGLGLRLIYFSYDVKMKEKGDIPEGYSVSREKKERFSLILESASTNQTSMYLCASRTRTGAGNSPLHFGNGTRLTVT.

The rearrangement joins TRBV27 to TRBJ1-2, with D possibly matching TRBD1 (5 bases). The V gene lost 0 bases and the J gene lost 6 bases, with 14 bases spanning the gap. CDR1 is MNHEY, CDR2 SMNVEV, per germline (reference sequence). The CDR3 loop spans 15 amino acids. The CDR3 DNA is TGTGCCAGCAGTTTATCCCTAATGACAGTAAATGGCTACACCTTC. Protein sequence: CASSLSLMTVNGYTF.

This chain connects TRBV19 to TRBJ1-5; D is uncertain. This CDR3 contains 13 residues. CDR1 is LNHDA and CDR2 is SQIVND in the germline V gene (reference sequence). Trimming stripped 8 bases from V and 2 bases from J, with 10 bases between. CDR3 sequence (DNA): TGTGCCAGTTCAACGGGAGGCAATCAGCCCCAGCATTTT. It yields the protein CASSTGGNQPQHF.

V and J are TRBV6-5 and TRBJ2-1; possibly TRBD2 for D (6 bases). Germline CDR1 is MNHEY and CDR2 is SVGAGI. Trimming left V 7 bases short and J 0 bases short, with 10 bases between. This CDR3 is 14 amino acids long. The chain's CDR3 is CASKTGLSYNEQFF. The CDR3 coding sequence is TGTGCCAGCAAGACGGGACTCTCCTACAATGAGCAGTTCTTC.

This clone was seen more than once but under ten times. The chain links TRBV28 to TRBJ2-1; no firm D call. The ends were cut back, 7 bases at V and 6 bases at J, with 19 bases in the middle. Germline V gene lookup returns CDR1 MDHEN and CDR2 SYDVKM. The CDR3 covers 15 residues. CDR3 sequence (DNA): TGTGCCAGCATCGTCGGGTCTGGCATGCCCAATGAGCAGTTCTTC. Residues: CASIVGSGMPNEQFF.

The V and J genes are TRBV21-1 and TRBJ1-5; the table's D call, TRBD1, was not checked against the DNA. TRBV21-1 is a documented pseudogene. The CDR3 contains 20 residues. CDR3 amino acids: CASTGQGPPWFPHGNQPQHF. The DNA of the CDR3 is TGTGCCAGCACCGGACAGGGGCCGCCGTGGTTCCCCCACGGCAATCAGCCCCAGCATTTT.

The CDR3 coding sequence is TGCGCCAGCAGCTTCCCCGGGACAGGGTCCACCGGGGAGCTGTTTTTT. Encoded protein: CASSFPGTGSTGELFF. The gene calls are TRBV5-1 and TRBJ2-2; 9 bases fit TRBD1. Looked up from germline, CDR1 is SGHRS and CDR2 is YFSETQ. This CDR3 spans 16 amino acids. Trimming at V came to 2 bases and at J to 4 bases, leaving 6 bases not matched to a gene.

This chain joins TRBV27 and TRBJ1-5; 8 bases are a match to TRBD1. This CDR3 is built from 15 residues. Germline values: CDR1 MNHEY, CDR2 SMNVEV (reference sequence). With V trimmed by 8 bases and J by 3 bases, 9 bases remained unmatched. As DNA, the CDR3 is TGTGCCAGCGGGTTACAGGGGGGGACCAATCAGCCCCAGCATTTT. The encoded protein is CASGLQGGTNQPQHF.

The chain links TRBV19 to TRBJ1-6; D is possibly TRBD1 (6 bases). The CDR3 consists of 13 residues. Looked up from germline, CDR1 is LNHDA and CDR2 is SQIVND (reference sequence). V was cut by 8 bases and J by 8 bases, with 13 bases left in between. The chain's CDR3 is CASRQNRDSPLHF. DNA of the CDR3: TGTGCCAGTCGCCAGAACAGGGATTCACCCCTCCACTTT.

This clone occurred once. The gene calls are TRBV6-1 and TRBJ1-6, with a possible D match to TRBD1 (5 bases). V was shortened by 7 bases and J by 0 bases, with 10 bases between the two germline ends. The CDR3 spans 15 residues. Looked up from germline, CDR1 is MNHNS and CDR2 is SASEGT. The CDR3 region is CASIFRGSYNSPLHF. The CDR3 DNA reads as TGTGCCAGCATCTTTAGGGGCTCCTATAATTCACCCCTCCACTTT.

The V and J genes are TRBV6-6 and TRBJ2-7, with unresolved D. Trimming cost V 2 bases and J 2 bases, with 4 bases left between them. This CDR3 has 12 residues. Germline-derived CDR1 and CDR2 are MNHNY and SVGAGI (reference sequence). CDR3 in amino acids: CASSYLPYEQYF. For the CDR3, the DNA is TGTGCCAGCAGTTACCTCCCCTACGAGCAGTACTTC.

The chain couples TRBV28 to TRBJ2-3; 8 nucleotides line up with TRBD2. The CDR3 is made up of 17 amino acids. Trimming removed 1 base from V and 6 bases from J; junction bases left unmatched: 12. The germline gives CDR1 MDHEN, CDR2 SYDVKM. Here the CDR3 DNA reads TGTGCCAGCAGTTTATCCCCGATGACGGGGGGGCTTGATACGCAGTATTTT. Its translation: CASSLSPMTGGLDTQYF.

V usage is TRBV27 and J usage is TRBJ2-7, with D possibly being TRBD2 (6 bases). There are 15 residues in the CDR3. The V gene lost 5 bases and the J gene lost 4 bases, with 18 bases spanning the gap. CDR1 is MNHEY, CDR2 SMNVEV, per germline (reference sequence). CDR3 sequence: CASSRRGEAPYEQYF. As DNA, the CDR3 is TGTGCCAGCAGTCGTCGCGGGGAAGCCCCATACGAGCAGTACTTC.

The rearrangement uses TRBV28 and TRBJ1-4; D remains unclear. V shed 1 base and J shed 7 bases, with 4 bases lying between them. The CDR3 spans 12 residues. Germline V CDR1 and CDR2: MDHEN, SYDVKM. This CDR3 is CASSLYGEKLFF. CDR3 bases: TGTGCCAGCAGTTTATACGGTGAAAAACTGTTTTTT.

This chain connects TRBV6-1 to TRBJ1-6; D possibly corresponds to TRBD1 (5 bases). Germline CDR1 MNHNS, CDR2 SASEGT. This CDR3 has 15 residues. Trimming took off 4 bases at V and 4 bases at J, with 11 bases between the two ends. CDR3 bases: TGTGCCAGCAGTGGGCGGGACGGATATAATTCACCCCTCCACTTT. Translating it yields CASSGRDGYNSPLHF.

This clone was observed once. The J gene is TRBJ2-7, the V gene TRBV29-1; D might be TRBD2 (6 bases). Germline CDR1 SQVTM, CDR2 ANQGSEA. The CDR3 runs to 15 residues. The V end lost 6 bases, the J end lost 1 base, and 19 bases lay between the germline ends. CDR3 region: CSVRRGQGTSYEQYF. In nucleotides, the CDR3 is TGCAGCGTGAGGCGGGGCCAGGGTACTTCCTACGAGCAGTACTTC.

This chain links TRBV30 with TRBJ2-7, with a possible D match to TRBD1 (6 bases). Germline V CDR1 and CDR2: GTSNPN, SVGIG (reference sequence). This CDR3 is 13 amino acids long. V was trimmed by 2 bases and J by 8 bases, leaving 16 bases between them. The CDR3 spells CAWSTGTRGKQYF. The CDR3 DNA is TGTGCCTGGAGTACCGGGACAAGAGGGAAGCAGTACTTC. Combining the CDR3 with reference TRBV30 and TRBJ2-7 gives the whole variable domain SQTIHQWPATLVQPVGSPLSLECTVEGTSNPNLYWYRQAAGRGLQLLFYSVGIGQISSEVPQNLSASRPQDRQFILSSKKLLLSDSGFYLCAWSTGTRGKQYFGPGTRLTVT.

The rearrangement links TRBV7-9 to TRBJ2-5, with TRBD1 identical over 8 bases. Germline lookup yields CDR1 SEHNR and CDR2 FQNEAQ (reference sequence). The CDR3 sequence is 18 residues long. V lost 1 base, J lost 5 bases, and 15 bases stayed unmatched. The CDR3 is CASSLGRGLTGTGETQYF. The CDR3 region has the DNA TGTGCCAGCAGCTTAGGGAGAGGGTTAACCGGGACAGGTGAGACCCAGTACTTC.

The chain has TRBV7-9 and TRBJ2-6; TRBD1 matches 7 bases. V was pared by 10 bases and J by 0 bases, with 6 bases of the junction left unmatched. CDR3 length equals 15 residues. Germline CDR1 is SEHNR and CDR2 is FQNEAQ (reference sequence). CDR3 nucleotide sequence: TGTGCCACGGGACAGACCTACTCTGGGGCCAACGTCCTGACTTTC. Its protein product is CATGQTYSGANVLTF.

Points on this clone: Germline and junction disagree at one end, which may indicate a read error. The gene calls are TRBV7-7 and TRBJ2-3; a weak D match, TRBD1 (6 bases). This CDR3 has 13 amino acids. CDR1 is SSHAT, CDR2 FNYEAQ, per germline (reference sequence). The CDR3 sequence: CASSLDRTDTQYF. The DNA of the CDR3 is TGTGCTAGCAGCTTAGACAGGACAGATACGCAGTATTTT.

This chain uses TRBV2 with TRBJ1-2; the D gene is possibly TRBD1 (5 bases). CDR3 length: 13 amino acids. Germline lookup yields CDR1 SNHLY and CDR2 FYNNEI. Trimming shortened V by 4 bases and J by 8 bases, and 14 bases separated the two germline ends. In nucleotides, the CDR3 is TGTGCCAGCAGTGTTGACCAGGGCGGCGGCTACACCTTC. Amino acid sequence: CASSVDQGGGYTF.

The chain couples TRBV30 to TRBJ1-5; tentatively, D is TRBD1 (5 bases). This CDR3 comprises 14 residues. V dropped 3 bases and J dropped 7 bases, with 16 bases sitting between them. Germline V gene data show CDR1 as GTSNPN and CDR2 as SVGIG (reference sequence). The CDR3 DNA follows: TGTGCCTGGAGCCAGGGACTTCTCGAGCAGCCCCAGCATTTT. It translates to CAWSQGLLEQPQHF.